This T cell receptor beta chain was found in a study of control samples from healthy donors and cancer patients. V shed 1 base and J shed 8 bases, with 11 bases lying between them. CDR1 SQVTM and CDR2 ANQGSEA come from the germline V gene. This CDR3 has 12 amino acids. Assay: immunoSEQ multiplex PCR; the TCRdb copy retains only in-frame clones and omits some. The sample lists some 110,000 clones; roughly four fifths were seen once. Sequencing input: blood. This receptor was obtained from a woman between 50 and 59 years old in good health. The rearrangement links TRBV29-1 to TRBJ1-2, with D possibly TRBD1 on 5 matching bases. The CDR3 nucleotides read TGCAGCGTTGAAGCGGGCAGGGAGGGCTACACCTTC. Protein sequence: CSVEAGREGYTF.